The 2 T cell receptor beta chains below all came from one sample that was sequenced in a study of T cells after posttransplantation cyclophosphamide. The method was immunoSEQ multiplex PCR; TCRdb's version includes in-frame clones alone and lacks a portion of them. The specimen has 40,000 to 55,000 clones, none found just once. The sequenced sample consisted of PBMCs. The receptors derive from a man aged 35 to 55 in good health, CMV-negative, and a related stem cell transplant donor.

This clone was counted ten times or more. The rearrangement joins TRBV11-2 to TRBJ2-1; 7 bases agree with TRBD1. The V and J ends lost 8 bases and 7 bases, in that order; junction bases with no gene match: 5. The CDR3 runs to 12 residues. From germline, CDR1 is SGHAT and CDR2 FQNNGV. CDR3: CASAYRGNEQFF. The CDR3 coding sequence is TGTGCCAGCGCTTACAGGGGTAATGAGCAGTTCTTC.

This clone was observed many times. The genes are TRBV7-8 and TRBJ2-7; 7 bases agree with TRBD1. This CDR3 comprises 16 residues. Germline V gives CDR1 SGHVS, CDR2 FQNEAQ. After removal of 3 bases from V and 0 bases from J, the junction contained 8 bases not matched to a gene. CDR3 residues: CASSFGRDSSSYEQYV. For the CDR3, the DNA is TGTGCCAGCAGCTTTGGCCGGGACAGCAGCTCCTACGAGCAGTACGTC.